This T cell receptor beta chain was documented in a study of blood T cell repertoires in COVID-19. The method was immunoSEQ multiplex PCR; TCRdb's version includes in-frame clones alone and lacks a portion of them. Of approximately 29,000 clones listed, more than 70% are singletons. This clone was recorded a few times. The CDR3 runs 17 residues. V lost 5 bases and J 6 bases, leaving 22 bases between the germline ends. Germline V gives CDR1 SEHNR, CDR2 FQNEAQ (reference sequence). V is TRBV7-9 and J is TRBJ2-2; D not resolved. The source material was peripheral blood. The source is a boy aged 2-9 years with active or convalescent COVID-19. The chain's CDR3 is CASSKSRSALPAGELFF. The CDR3 DNA sequence: TGTGCCAGCAGCAAATCGCGGAGCGCCCTCCCGGCCGGGGAGCTGTTTTTT.